The source of this TCR beta chain is a study of vaccination effects on CD4 cells after COVID-19. Viral peptide pools were used in the ViraFEST assay to expand antigen-specific CD4+ T cells, and sequencing came afterward. After roughly 10 days in culture, the CD4+ T cells were isolated. The junction had 7 bases not matched to a gene; V was cut back by 2 bases and J by 3 bases. This CDR3 region has 15 residues. Germline V gene lookup returns CDR1 SNHLY and CDR2 FYNNEI. Measured with immunoSEQ multiplex PCR; TCRdb has only the in-frame clones, and not every one. The table lists about 79,000 clones, roughly 72% of them singletons. About this clone itself: Its matching antigen is unknown.

The sample here was CD4+ T cells from PBMCs cultured with HCoV-229E spike peptides, taken before COVID-19 vaccination. The source is a human donor who received a COVID-19 vaccine. This sequence joins TRBV2 and TRBJ2-7; 7 positions agree with TRBD2. CDR3 residues: CASSELRGGSYEQYV. The CDR3, as DNA: TGTGCCAGCAGTGAATTGCGCGGGGGTAGCTACGAGCAGTACGTC.